Listed below are T cell receptor beta chains from one sample, sequenced in a study of cytomegalovirus exposure and HLA in healthy donors. The data were produced by immunoSEQ multiplex PCR, yet TCRdb's version contains in-frame clones alone and is incomplete. The profile shows roughly 160,000 clones, 70% to 80% of them singletons. The sequenced sample was PBMCs. The receptor source for this set is a man between 18 and 35 years old in good health and CMV-seropositive. Both conserved end residues are part of each CDR3. The D gene is left open where the match is weak. Clone size, where shown, is once, few, many, or a class for clones that have expanded.

.,TRBV5-1,TRBJ2-7,.,TGCGCCAGCAGCTTGGATTCGGGGAGCTCCTACGAGCAGTACTTC,CASSLDSGSSYEQYF
TRBD1,TRBV4-2,TRBJ1-4,.,TGTGCCAGCAGCCAAGGCGGCTACCGAAGGACAGGGGGATTTGAAAAACTGTTTTTT,CASSQGGYRRTGGFEKLFF
TRBD2,TRBV27,TRBJ2-7,.,TGTGCCAGCAGGAATAGCGGGATCCCCTACGAGCAGTACTTC,CASRNSGIPYEQYF
TRBD1,TRBV4-1,TRBJ2-2,.,TGCGCCAGCAGCCACGAGCCGACAGGGGGCCTTGGCGGGGAGCTGTTTTTT,CASSHEPTGGLGGELFF
TRBD1,TRBV29-1,TRBJ2-1,once,TGCAGCGTTGAAGGAGGGACAGGGGGCTACGGATTCTTC,CSVEGGTGGYGFF
.,TRBV9,TRBJ1-5,.,TGTGCCAGCAGCCCAATGGGGGGGAAGGAGCCCCAGCATTTT,CASSPMGGKEPQHF
.,TRBV27,TRBJ2-1,.,TGTGCCAGCAGACCCACCACAGGTAGTCCGTACAATGAGCAGTTCTTC,CASRPTTGSPYNEQFF
.,TRBV19,TRBJ1-5,once,TGTGCCAGTAGCGGAGATAGGCATATGGGTCCCCAGCATTTT,CASSGDRHMGPQHF
TRBD1,TRBV7-2,TRBJ1-6,.,TGTGCCAGCAGCGCCCGACAGGGGAATAGCAATTCACCCCTCCACTTT,CASSARQGNSNSPLHF
.,TRBV29-1,TRBJ1-2,.,TGCAGCGTGGTCAGGGGAGACAGCTATGGCTACACCTTC,CSVVRGDSYGYTF
.,TRBV7-2,TRBJ1-2,once,TGCGCCAGCAGCTTAGCGCGGTCGGATGGCTACACCTTC,CASSLARSDGYTF
.,TRBV7-2,TRBJ1-5,.,TGTGCCAGCAGCTTAGAAGGGGGTCAGCCCCAGCATTTT,CASSLEGGQPQHF
.,TRBV12-5,TRBJ2-7,few,TGTGCTAGTGGTTTGGTATCGGCCAGGGAATTCAACGAGCAGTACTTC,CASGLVSAREFNEQYF
TRBD1,TRBV5-4,TRBJ2-7,few,TGTGCCAGCAGGGGGGACAGGGAACTCGACGAGCAGTACTTC,CASRGDRELDEQYF
TRBD2,TRBV6-4,TRBJ2-1,.,TGTGCCAGCAGTGAATCTTTGGCGGGCGGGAGCTCCTACAATGAGCAGTTCTTC,CASSESLAGGSSYNEQFF
TRBD1,TRBV4-1,TRBJ1-5,few,TGCGCCAGCAGCCATACAGGGGGCAATCAGCCCCAGCATTTT,CASSHTGGNQPQHF
.,TRBV15,TRBJ2-3,.,TGTGCCACCAGGATTGACTCTGTGCGCACAGATACGCAGTATTTT,CATRIDSVRTDTQYF
.,TRBV11-2,TRBJ2-4,.,TGTGCCAGCAGCCTGATTCCTTCGGGAATCAAAAACATTCAGTACTTC,CASSLIPSGIKNIQYF
.,TRBV9,TRBJ1-3,once,TGTGCCAGCAGCGTAGAGGCGCTCGAGGCAGGGTCTGGAAACACCATATATTTT,CASSVEALEAGSGNTIYF
.,TRBV5-8,TRBJ2-7,.,TGTGCCAGCAGCTTGATCTCCGAGCAGTACTTC,CASSLISEQYF
.,TRBV30,TRBJ2-6,.,TGTGCCTGGAGTGTACGGTCATCTGGGGCCAACGTCCTGACTTTC,CAWSVRSSGANVLTF
.,TRBV23-1,TRBJ1-5,few,TGCGCCAGCAGTCAATTGAGGGGGCAGCCCCAGCATTTT,CASSQLRGQPQHF
TRBD1,TRBV5-6,TRBJ2-5,.,TGTGCCAGCAGCTCCCCGACAGGGCAAGAGGCCCAGTACTTC,CASSSPTGQEAQYF
.,TRBV5-1,TRBJ2-1,once,TGCGCCAGCAGCTTGGGACAGGTCAGCAATGAGCAGTTCTTC,CASSLGQVSNEQFF
TRBD1,TRBV9,TRBJ1-2,.,TGTGCCAGCAGCGTACAGACAGGGGGCCCCTATGGCTACACCTTC,CASSVQTGGPYGYTF